Listed below are T cell receptor beta chains from one sample, sequenced in a study of T cell changes during pregnancy in multiple sclerosis. The table came from immunoSEQ multiplex PCR; TCRdb's copy has only in-frame clones and leaves some out. Here the sample spans approximately 20,000 clones, approximately 88% being singletons. The sample in question was CD8+ T cells from peripheral blood mononuclear cells, obtained after pregnancy. The receptor set was obtained from a female donor in good health, enrolled as a control in a pregnancy study. The CDR3 runs from the conserved cysteine through the conserved F or W. Fields, in order: clone size, V gene, D gene, J gene, CDR3 DNA, CDR3 protein. The D gene is left open where the match is weak. Rows give clone size only sometimes, using once, few, many, or a class for an expanded clone.

clone_size: NA; v_call: TRBV15; d_call: NA; j_call: TRBJ1-5; cdr3_nt: TGTGCCACCAGCCCATTATCGAGGGTGGGACAGCCCCAGCATTTT; cdr3_aa: CATSPLSRVGQPQHF
clone_size: NA; v_call: TRBV6-5; d_call: NA; j_call: TRBJ2-5; cdr3_nt: TGTGCCAGCAGTTACTCCCACCAGGGGAATGGGGAGACCCAGTACTTC; cdr3_aa: CASSYSHQGNGETQYF
clone_size: NA; v_call: TRBV7-9; d_call: TRBD1; j_call: TRBJ1-6; cdr3_nt: TGTGCCAGCAGACCTACAGGGGAAAGGGATTCACCCCTCCACTTT; cdr3_aa: CASRPTGERDSPLHF
clone_size: NA; v_call: TRBV6-4; d_call: TRBD2; j_call: TRBJ2-1; cdr3_nt: TGTGCCAGCAGTGTCAGCGGGGGGGCGGATGAGCAGTTCTTC; cdr3_aa: CASSVSGGADEQFF
clone_size: NA; v_call: TRBV9; d_call: NA; j_call: TRBJ1-6; cdr3_nt: TGTGCCAGCACCAAGGGGGGGGGTGAGAATTCACCCCTCCACTTT; cdr3_aa: CASTKGGGENSPLHF
clone_size: NA; v_call: TRBV30; d_call: TRBD2; j_call: TRBJ2-7; cdr3_nt: TGTGCCTGGAGCTTGGGACTAGCGGGGGTCTACGAGCAGTACTTC; cdr3_aa: CAWSLGLAGVYEQYF
clone_size: NA; v_call: TRBV9; d_call: NA; j_call: TRBJ2-1; cdr3_nt: TGTGCCAGCAGCGTCAAACTAGGCTCCTACAATGAGCAGTTCTTC; cdr3_aa: CASSVKLGSYNEQFF
clone_size: NA; v_call: TRBV27; d_call: NA; j_call: TRBJ1-2; cdr3_nt: TGTGCCAGCAGTTTACAGGCCGAGAGCATATATGGCTACACCTTC; cdr3_aa: CASSLQAESIYGYTF
clone_size: NA; v_call: TRBV30; d_call: TRBD1; j_call: TRBJ1-1; cdr3_nt: TGTGCCTGGAACCTCGGGACAGGGAGTAAAGCTTTCTTT; cdr3_aa: CAWNLGTGSKAFF
clone_size: NA; v_call: TRBV30; d_call: NA; j_call: TRBJ1-1; cdr3_nt: TGTGCCTGGAACATTGGCACTGAAGCTTTCTTT; cdr3_aa: CAWNIGTEAFF
clone_size: once; v_call: TRBV2; d_call: TRBD1; j_call: TRBJ1-2; cdr3_nt: TGTGCCAGCACGGACAGGTCCTATGGCTACACCTTC; cdr3_aa: CASTDRSYGYTF
clone_size: NA; v_call: TRBV7-3; d_call: TRBD1; j_call: TRBJ1-1; cdr3_nt: TGTGCCAGCAGCTTGCGCTCCCAGGGGGCGAGAACTGAAGCTTTCTTT; cdr3_aa: CASSLRSQGARTEAFF
clone_size: NA; v_call: TRBV30; d_call: NA; j_call: TRBJ1-1; cdr3_nt: TGTGCCTGGAGAGATGGGACAACGAACACTGAAGCTTTCTTT; cdr3_aa: CAWRDGTTNTEAFF
clone_size: NA; v_call: TRBV9; d_call: TRBD1; j_call: TRBJ2-5; cdr3_nt: TGTGCCAGCAGCACCCGTGGGACAGTAACGGAGACCCAGTACTTC; cdr3_aa: CASSTRGTVTETQYF
clone_size: NA; v_call: TRBV13; d_call: NA; j_call: TRBJ2-7; cdr3_nt: TGTGCCAGCAGCTTAGGGGGGGGATCCTACGAGCAGTACTTC; cdr3_aa: CASSLGGGSYEQYF
clone_size: few; v_call: TRBV7-3; d_call: NA; j_call: TRBJ2-7; cdr3_nt: TGTGCCAGCAGCCCCACCCAGGGCTCCTACGAGCAGTACTTC; cdr3_aa: CASSPTQGSYEQYF
clone_size: NA; v_call: TRBV14; d_call: TRBD1; j_call: TRBJ2-7; cdr3_nt: TGTGCCAGCAGCCAAGGACAGGGGTGGTACGAGCAGTACTTC; cdr3_aa: CASSQGQGWYEQYF
clone_size: NA; v_call: TRBV7-2; d_call: NA; j_call: TRBJ2-3; cdr3_nt: TGTGCCAGCAGCTTAGCGGCAGGGGCCACAGATACGCAGTATTTT; cdr3_aa: CASSLAAGATDTQYF
clone_size: NA; v_call: TRBV7-2; d_call: NA; j_call: TRBJ1-4; cdr3_nt: TGTGCCAGCAGCCCCACCGTAGGGACTGGTGAAAAACTGTTTTTT; cdr3_aa: CASSPTVGTGEKLFF
clone_size: NA; v_call: TRBV9; d_call: NA; j_call: TRBJ1-1; cdr3_nt: TGTGCCAGCAGCCCTGGGGGGATGAACCCTGAAGCTTTCTTT; cdr3_aa: CASSPGGMNPEAFF
clone_size: NA; v_call: TRBV18; d_call: TRBD1; j_call: TRBJ1-2; cdr3_nt: TGTGCCAGCTCACAAGGACAGGGCCCGCTCTATGGCTACACCTTC; cdr3_aa: CASSQGQGPLYGYTF
clone_size: NA; v_call: TRBV27; d_call: NA; j_call: TRBJ2-1; cdr3_nt: TGTGCCAGCAGTTTCGGCAGGGGCCCCTACAATGAGCAGTTCTTC; cdr3_aa: CASSFGRGPYNEQFF
clone_size: NA; v_call: TRBV2; d_call: NA; j_call: TRBJ1-2; cdr3_nt: TGTGCCAGCAGTGAGAGTTCTACCCGGTTAGGGGGGGTCTATGGCTACACCTTC; cdr3_aa: CASSESSTRLGGVYGYTF
clone_size: NA; v_call: TRBV30; d_call: TRBD1; j_call: TRBJ1-6; cdr3_nt: TGTGCCTGGAGTGTACCCGGACAGGGTGGTTCACCCCTCCACTTT; cdr3_aa: CAWSVPGQGGSPLHF
clone_size: NA; v_call: TRBV4-1; d_call: TRBD2; j_call: TRBJ2-1; cdr3_nt: TGCGCCAGCAGCCAAGGCCCGACTAGCGGGGGTTCAAGCTCCTACAATGAGCAGTTCTTC; cdr3_aa: CASSQGPTSGGSSSYNEQFF
clone_size: NA; v_call: TRBV5-6; d_call: TRBD1; j_call: TRBJ2-7; cdr3_nt: TGTGCCAGCAGCTTGGGAGGACAGGGAACCTACGAGCAGTACTTC; cdr3_aa: CASSLGGQGTYEQYF
clone_size: NA; v_call: TRBV2; d_call: NA; j_call: TRBJ1-6; cdr3_nt: TGTGCCAGCAGTGATGGAGGGGACTCCTATAATTCACCCCTCCACTTT; cdr3_aa: CASSDGGDSYNSPLHF
clone_size: once; v_call: TRBV27; d_call: TRBD1; j_call: TRBJ2-7; cdr3_nt: TGTGCCAGCAGTCGGCCCGGGACAGGGTATAACGAGCAGTACTTC; cdr3_aa: CASSRPGTGYNEQYF
clone_size: NA; v_call: TRBV9; d_call: NA; j_call: TRBJ1-2; cdr3_nt: TGTGCCAGCAGCGGAGCCAACTATGGCTACACCTTC; cdr3_aa: CASSGANYGYTF
clone_size: once; v_call: TRBV27; d_call: NA; j_call: TRBJ1-1; cdr3_nt: TGTGCCAGCAGGGGCCGGGAGCGAGGCACTGAAGCTTTCTTT; cdr3_aa: CASRGRERGTEAFF
clone_size: NA; v_call: TRBV9; d_call: TRBD2; j_call: TRBJ2-3; cdr3_nt: TGTGCCAGCAGTGGGACTAGCGGGGGGGAGGATACGCAGTATTTT; cdr3_aa: CASSGTSGGEDTQYF
clone_size: NA; v_call: TRBV27; d_call: NA; j_call: TRBJ1-1; cdr3_nt: TGTGCCAGCAGTTTATCCGGAGGGGTGAGTACTGAAGCTTTCTTT; cdr3_aa: CASSLSGGVSTEAFF
clone_size: once; v_call: TRBV10-3; d_call: NA; j_call: TRBJ1-1; cdr3_nt: TGTGCCATAATGGGCCTTATGAACACTGAAGCTTTCTTT; cdr3_aa: CAIMGLMNTEAFF
clone_size: NA; v_call: TRBV30; d_call: NA; j_call: TRBJ2-7; cdr3_nt: TGTGCCTGGAGTGAAGGGGGCGAGCAGTACTTC; cdr3_aa: CAWSEGGEQYF
clone_size: NA; v_call: TRBV7-3; d_call: TRBD1; j_call: TRBJ2-1; cdr3_nt: TGTGCCAGCAGCTCACAGGGGGCGGACCAGTTCTTC; cdr3_aa: CASSSQGADQFF
clone_size: NA; v_call: TRBV7-2; d_call: NA; j_call: TRBJ2-2; cdr3_nt: TGTGCCAGCAGCCCGTGGACAGAGAGCACCGGGGAGCTGTTTTTT; cdr3_aa: CASSPWTESTGELFF
clone_size: NA; v_call: TRBV4-1; d_call: TRBD1; j_call: TRBJ1-1; cdr3_nt: TGCGCCAGCAGCCCTGGACAGGGGGCGGGCACTGAAGCTTTCTTT; cdr3_aa: CASSPGQGAGTEAFF
clone_size: NA; v_call: TRBV2; d_call: NA; j_call: TRBJ2-7; cdr3_nt: TGTGCCAGCAGTGAAGAAGGCCTCTTTGCGGGGCACTCCTACGAGCAGTACTTC; cdr3_aa: CASSEEGLFAGHSYEQYF
clone_size: NA; v_call: TRBV6-1; d_call: TRBD2; j_call: TRBJ2-1; cdr3_nt: TGTGCCAGCAGTGAAAGATTTTTAGGGACTAGCAACTACAATGAGCAGTTCTTC; cdr3_aa: CASSERFLGTSNYNEQFF
clone_size: NA; v_call: TRBV27; d_call: TRBD1; j_call: TRBJ1-2; cdr3_nt: TGTGCCAGCAGTATCCAGGGGGCCTCCTATGGCTACACCTTC; cdr3_aa: CASSIQGASYGYTF